This T cell receptor (beta chain) was sequenced during a study of blood T cells in healthy people across ages. A J-beta primer mix and a sample-barcoded 5' primer were used in a second PCR of about 7 to 11 cycles. Researchers report that each sample yielded at least 3 million CDR3-containing paired-end reads. TCRdb re-derived calls from the 5' RACE reads in MiXCR, one entry per CDR3 protein. The repertoire holds about a million distinct CDR3 sequences, with about 53% as singletons. Each donor was a healthy Caucasian individual from Russia, aged roughly 6 to 95. The receptor was derived from a woman aged 60-75 years in good health. The sample was blood.

CDR3: CASSLLTADTQYF. The CDR3 DNA follows: TGCGCCAGCAGCTTGCTAACAGCAGATACGCAGTATTTT. This rearrangement joins TRBV5-1 to TRBJ2-3; D gene ambiguous. V was trimmed by 1 base and J by 4 bases, leaving 7 bases between them. The CDR3 is 13 residues long. Germline CDR1 SGHRS, CDR2 YFSETQ.